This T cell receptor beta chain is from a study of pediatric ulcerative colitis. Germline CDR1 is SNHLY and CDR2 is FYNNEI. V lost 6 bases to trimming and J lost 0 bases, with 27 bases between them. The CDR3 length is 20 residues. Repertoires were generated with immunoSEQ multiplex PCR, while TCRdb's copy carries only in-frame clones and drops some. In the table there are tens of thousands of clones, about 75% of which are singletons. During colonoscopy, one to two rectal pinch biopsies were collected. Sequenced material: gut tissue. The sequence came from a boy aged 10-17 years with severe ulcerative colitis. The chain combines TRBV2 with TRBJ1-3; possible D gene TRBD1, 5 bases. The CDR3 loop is CASSLDWGRTPTNSGNTIYF. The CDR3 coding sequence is TGTGCCAGCAGCCTCGATTGGGGCCGAACCCCAACCAACTCTGGAAACACCATATATTTT. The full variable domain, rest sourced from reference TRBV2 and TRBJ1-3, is EPEVTQTPSHQVTQMGQEVILRCVPISNHLYFYWYRQILGQKVEFLVSFYNNEISEKSEIFDDQFSVERPDGSNFTLKIRSTKLEDSAMYFCASSLDWGRTPTNSGNTIYFGEGSWLTVV.